This T cell receptor (beta chain) was recovered during a study of beta chain features in type 1 diabetes. Study-wide results and limits: A moderate, significant TCRB CDR3 shortening appeared in type 1 diabetes across four CD4+ subsets.

This clone appeared a few times. Its target is unknown. Since all of the isolated RNA was reverse transcribed, expressed TCRB transcripts were what got sequenced. Sequencing was performed with immunoSEQ multiplex PCR; in TCRdb, only in-frame clones are kept and a portion is missing. The sample has about 150,000 clones, around a tenth seen once; the top ten hold roughly 0.45%. Sorted populations all exceeded 98% purity. Germline lookup yields CDR1 SEHNR and CDR2 FQNEAQ (reference sequence). Trimming left V 1 base short and J 7 bases short, with 5 bases between. This CDR3 has 12 residues. The sample consisted of central memory CD4+ T cells from blood. The clonotype comes from a man between 25 and 39 years old with type 1 diabetes. The chain employs TRBV7-9 and TRBJ2-1, with TRBD2 as a possible D gene (5 bases). The CDR3 sequence: CASSLVANEQFF. The CDR3 nucleotides read TGTGCCAGCAGCTTAGTAGCGAATGAGCAGTTCTTC.